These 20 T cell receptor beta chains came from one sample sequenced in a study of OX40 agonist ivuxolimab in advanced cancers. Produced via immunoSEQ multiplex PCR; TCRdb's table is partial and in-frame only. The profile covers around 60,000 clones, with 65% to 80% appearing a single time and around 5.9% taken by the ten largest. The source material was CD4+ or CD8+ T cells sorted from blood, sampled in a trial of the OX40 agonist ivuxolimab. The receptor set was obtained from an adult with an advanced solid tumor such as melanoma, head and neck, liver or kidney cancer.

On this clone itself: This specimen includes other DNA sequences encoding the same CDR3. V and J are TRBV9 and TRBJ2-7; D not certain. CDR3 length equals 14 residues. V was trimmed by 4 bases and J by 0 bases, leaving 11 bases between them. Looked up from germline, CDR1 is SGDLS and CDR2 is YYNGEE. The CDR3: CASSPRQISYEQYF. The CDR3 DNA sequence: TGTGCCAGCAGCCCCCGACAAATCTCCTACGAGCAGTACTTC.

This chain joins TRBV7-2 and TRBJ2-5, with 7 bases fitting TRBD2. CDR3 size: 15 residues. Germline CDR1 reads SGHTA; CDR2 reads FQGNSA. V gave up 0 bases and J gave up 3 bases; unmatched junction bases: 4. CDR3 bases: TGTGCCAGCAGCTTAGCAAGGACTAGGAAAGAGACCCAGTACTTC. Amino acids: CASSLARTRKETQYF.

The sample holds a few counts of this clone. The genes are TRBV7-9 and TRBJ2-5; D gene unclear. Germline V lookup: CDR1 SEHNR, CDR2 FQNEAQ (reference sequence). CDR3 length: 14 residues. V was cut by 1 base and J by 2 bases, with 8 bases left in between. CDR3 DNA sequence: TGTGCCAGCAGCTTAGATGGCTATCAAGAGACCCAGTACTTC. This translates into CASSLDGYQETQYF. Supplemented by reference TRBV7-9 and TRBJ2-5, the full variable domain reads DTGVSQNPRHKITKRGQNVTFRCDPISEHNRLYWYRQTLGQGPEFLTYFQNEAQLEKSRLLSDRFSAERPKGSFSTLEIQRTEQGDSAMYLCASSLDGYQETQYFGPGTRLLVL.

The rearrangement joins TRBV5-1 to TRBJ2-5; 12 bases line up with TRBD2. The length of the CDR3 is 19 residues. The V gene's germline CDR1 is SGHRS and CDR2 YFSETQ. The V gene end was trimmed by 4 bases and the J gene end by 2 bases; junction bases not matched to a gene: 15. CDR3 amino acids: CASSPGAILAGGRQETQYF. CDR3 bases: TGCGCCAGCAGCCCCGGCGCGATCCTAGCGGGGGGGCGGCAAGAGACCCAGTACTTC.

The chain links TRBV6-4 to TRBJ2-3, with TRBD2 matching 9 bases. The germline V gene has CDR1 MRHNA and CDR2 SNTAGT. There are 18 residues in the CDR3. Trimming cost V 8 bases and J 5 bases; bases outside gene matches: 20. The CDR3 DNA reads TGTGCCAGCGGATACCATTTAATAGCGGGAGAAGAGGGAGATACGCAGTATTTT. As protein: CASGYHLIAGEEGDTQYF.

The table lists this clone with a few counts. CDR3 in DNA: TGTGCCAGCTCACCATCACAGGGCGGCTATGGCTACACCTTC. Protein product: CASSPSQGGYGYTF. This chain links TRBV18 with TRBJ1-2; D is possibly TRBD1 (6 bases). Germline CDR1 is KGHSH and CDR2 is LQKENI. The CDR3 covers 14 residues. Deletions cut 2 bases from V and 4 bases from J, with 11 bases between.

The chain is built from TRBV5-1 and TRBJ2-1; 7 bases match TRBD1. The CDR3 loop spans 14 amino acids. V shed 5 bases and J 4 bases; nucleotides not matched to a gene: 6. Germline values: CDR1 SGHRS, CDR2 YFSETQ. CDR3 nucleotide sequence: TGCGCCAGCAGTGAGGGGGCCCGTTACAATGAGCAGTTCTTC. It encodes CASSEGARYNEQFF. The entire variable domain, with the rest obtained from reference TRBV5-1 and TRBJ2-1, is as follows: KAGVTQTPRYLIKTRGQQVTLSCSPISGHRSVSWYQQTPGQGLQFLFEYFSETQRNKGNFPGRFSGRQFSNSRSEMNVSTLELGDSALYLCASSEGARYNEQFFGPGTRLTVL.

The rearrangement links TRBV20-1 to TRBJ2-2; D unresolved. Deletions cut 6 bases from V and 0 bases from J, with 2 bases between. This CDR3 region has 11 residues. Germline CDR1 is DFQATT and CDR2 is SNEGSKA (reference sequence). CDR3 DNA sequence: TGCAGTGCGACGAACACCGGGGAGCTGTTTTTT. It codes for CSATNTGELFF.

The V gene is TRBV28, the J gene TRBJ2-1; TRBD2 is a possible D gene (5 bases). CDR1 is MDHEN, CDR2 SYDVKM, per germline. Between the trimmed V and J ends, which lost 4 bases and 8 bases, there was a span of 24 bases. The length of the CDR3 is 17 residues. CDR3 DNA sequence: TGTGCCAGCAGTTCACACCCCGGGATAGTAGATGGCGATGAGCAGTTCTTC. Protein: CASSSHPGIVDGDEQFF.

The CDR3 coding sequence is TGTGCCACCAGACTCTTAGCGAACACCGGGGAGCTGTTTTTT. Amino acid sequence: CATRLLANTGELFF. V is TRBV6-5 and J is TRBJ2-2; D call uncertain. The CDR3 contains 14 residues. Trimming pared 10 bases from V and 0 bases from J, leaving 12 bases between. CDR1 MNHEY and CDR2 SVGAGI come from the germline V gene.

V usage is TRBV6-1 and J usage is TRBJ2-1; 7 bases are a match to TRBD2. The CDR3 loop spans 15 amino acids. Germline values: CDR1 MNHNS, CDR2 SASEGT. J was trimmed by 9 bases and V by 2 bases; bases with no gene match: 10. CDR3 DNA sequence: TGTGCCAGCAGTGAAAAATCCCTAGCGGCGGGTGAGCAGTTCTTC. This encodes CASSEKSLAAGEQFF.

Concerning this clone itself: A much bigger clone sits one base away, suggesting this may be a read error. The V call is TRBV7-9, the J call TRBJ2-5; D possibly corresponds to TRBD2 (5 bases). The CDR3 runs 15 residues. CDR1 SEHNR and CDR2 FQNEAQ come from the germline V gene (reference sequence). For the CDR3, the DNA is TGTGTCAGCAGCTCCTTGAGGGCTATCCAAGAGACCCAGTACTTC. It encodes CVSSSLRAIQETQYF.

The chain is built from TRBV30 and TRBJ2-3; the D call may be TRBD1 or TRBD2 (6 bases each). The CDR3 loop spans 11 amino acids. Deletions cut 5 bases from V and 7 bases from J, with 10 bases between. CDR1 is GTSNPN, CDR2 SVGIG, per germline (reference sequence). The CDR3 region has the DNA TGTGCCTGGGGAGGGGGGAATACGCAGTATTTT. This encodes CAWGGGNTQYF. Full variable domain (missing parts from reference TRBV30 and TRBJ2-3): SQTIHQWPATLVQPVGSPLSLECTVEGTSNPNLYWYRQAAGRGLQLLFYSVGIGQISSEVPQNLSASRPQDRQFILSSKKLLLSDSGFYLCAWGGGNTQYFGPGTRLTVL.

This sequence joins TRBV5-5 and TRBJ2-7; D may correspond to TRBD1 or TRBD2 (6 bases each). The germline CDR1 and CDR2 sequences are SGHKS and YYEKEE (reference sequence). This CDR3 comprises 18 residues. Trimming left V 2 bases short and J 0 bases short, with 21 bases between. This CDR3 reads CASSFGGLLRDNSYEQYF. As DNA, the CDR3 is TGTGCCAGCAGCTTCGGGGGCCTCCTTAGGGACAACTCCTACGAGCAGTACTTC.

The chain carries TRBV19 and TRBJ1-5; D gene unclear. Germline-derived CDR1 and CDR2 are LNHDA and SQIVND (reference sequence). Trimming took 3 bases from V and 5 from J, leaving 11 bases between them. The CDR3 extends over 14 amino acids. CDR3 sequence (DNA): TGTGCCAGTAGTATGGTGAGGTTCTATCAGCCCCAGCATTTT. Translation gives CASSMVRFYQPQHF.

The CDR3 region has the DNA TGTGCCAGCAGCGTAGGGGTTATGAACACTGAAGCTTTCTTT. Its protein is CASSVGVMNTEAFF. The rearrangement joins TRBV5-4 to TRBJ1-1; possibly TRBD1 for D (5 bases). This CDR3 has 14 residues. From germline, CDR1 is SGHNT and CDR2 YYREEE (reference sequence). V gave up 4 bases and J gave up 0 bases, with 10 bases separating them.

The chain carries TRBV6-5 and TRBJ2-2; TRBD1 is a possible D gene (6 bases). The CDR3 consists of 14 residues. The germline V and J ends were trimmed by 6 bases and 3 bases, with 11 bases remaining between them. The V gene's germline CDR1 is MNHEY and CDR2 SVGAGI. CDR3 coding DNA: TGTGCCAGCAGGGGGACATCCCACACCGGGGAGCTGTTTTTT. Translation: CASRGTSHTGELFF.

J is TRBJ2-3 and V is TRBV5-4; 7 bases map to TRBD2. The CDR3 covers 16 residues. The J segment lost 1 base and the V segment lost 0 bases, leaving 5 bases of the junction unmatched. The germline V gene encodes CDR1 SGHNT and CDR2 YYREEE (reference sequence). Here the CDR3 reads CASSLAGGGGTDTQYF. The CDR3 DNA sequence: TGTGCCAGCAGCTTGGCAGGCGGGGGAGGCACAGATACGCAGTATTTT.

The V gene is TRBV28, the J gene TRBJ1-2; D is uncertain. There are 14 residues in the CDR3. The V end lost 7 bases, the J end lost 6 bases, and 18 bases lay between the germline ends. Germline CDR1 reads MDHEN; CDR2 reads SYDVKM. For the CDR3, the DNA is TGTGCCAGCAATACCGAAGGAGCGGTCCATGGCTACACCTTC. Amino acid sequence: CASNTEGAVHGYTF.

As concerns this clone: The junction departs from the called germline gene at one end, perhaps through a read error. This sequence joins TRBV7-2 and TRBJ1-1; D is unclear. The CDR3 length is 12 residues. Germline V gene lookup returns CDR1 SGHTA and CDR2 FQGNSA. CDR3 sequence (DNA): TGTGCCAGCAGCCCATGGGATACTGAAGCTCTCTTT. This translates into CASSPWDTEALF.